Ten or more counts support the clone carrying this T cell receptor beta chain. The source of the sample is a study of T cells in Graves' hyperthyroidism and ophthalmopathy. Whole-study context: Sampling of peripheral blood happened at initial diagnosis, prior to any treatment.

RNA transcripts provided the source from which TCR beta CDR3 regions were amplified. Researchers ran a first-round RT-PCR on the TCR CDR3 using the HTBI primer set. TCRdb passed the multiplex PCR reads through MiXCR, listing each CDR3 protein once. The repertoire has roughly 110,000 distinct CDR3 sequences, roughly 15% of them found once; the top ten carry around two fifths. Fresh peripheral blood, about 9.9 ml, yielded the PBMCs. Germline CDR1 is DFQATT and CDR2 is SNEGSKA (reference sequence). Trimming took 4 bases from V and 12 from J, leaving 19 bases between them. The CDR3 spans 13 residues. The TCR comes from a woman aged 45-59 years with Graves' hyperthyroidism. The chain links TRBV20-1 to TRBJ2-1; D may be TRBD1 or TRBD2 (5 bases each). Sequencing used blood. The CDR3 is CSAIAPPGTTQFF. CDR3 nucleotide sequence: TGCAGTGCTATAGCCCCCCCCGGGACCACGCAGTTCTTC.